Reported below is one TCR beta chain. The sample comes from a study of blood T cell repertoires in COVID-19. For the study at large: Whether acute or convalescent, the COVID-19 samples came from the United States, Italy and Spain. Nucleic acid was either cDNA or gDNA, and it came from T cells, B-cell-depleted T cells, or PBMCs.

In the authors' workflow: Reference gene primer amplification gave estimated nucleated cell counts. TCRdb keeps only in-frame clones here, not all; method: immunoSEQ multiplex PCR. V and J calls and clone size are as listed in that table; D and trimming were resolved from the DNA. The data contain approximately 94,000 clones, under 95% of them seen just once; the ten biggest clones take up around 3.9%. This receptor was taken from a woman in her 50s in a cohort sampled during active COVID-19. Sequenced sample: peripheral blood.

The CDR3 bases are TGTGCCAGCTCACCACCGATGGGAGCCGGGGAGCTGTTTTTT. Protein: CASSPPMGAGELFF. The chain recombines TRBV18 with TRBJ2-2, with D possibly being TRBD2 (5 bases). V lost 0 bases to trimming and J lost 6 bases, with 8 bases between them. Germline lookup yields CDR1 KGHSH and CDR2 LQKENI. This CDR3 is built from 14 residues. Variable domain in full (rest from reference TRBV18 and TRBJ2-2): NAGVMQNPRHLVRRRGQEARLRCSPMKGHSHVYWYRQLPEEGLKFMVYLQKENIIDESGMPKERFSAEFPKEGPSILRIQQVVRGDSAAYFCASSPPMGAGELFFGEGSRLTVL.